This T cell receptor (beta chain) originates from a study of T cells expressing NK-cell markers. Background on the study: From sorted CD3+CD56+NKG2C+, CD3+CD56+NKG2C- and CD3+CD56-NKG2C+ T cells came the TCR beta repertoires. Study-level results: The CD3+CD56-NKG2C+ fraction was also led by these clonotypes in several donors. NKG2C+ dominant clonotype frequencies in six or seven donors were roughly 1.0-7.5% of CD8+ T cells.

Generation of TCR beta cDNA was performed by 5'RACE template switching incorporating UMIs. TCRdb reworked the 5' RACE reads into one entry per CDR3 protein, no DNA. This table lists over 150,000 distinct CDR3 sequences. The V gene's germline CDR1 is SGHAT and CDR2 FQNNGV. The CDR3 has 15 residues. On this clonotype: Its cognate antigen is unknown.

This TCR was sampled from a man aged 18 to 69 in good health. Sequenced input: blood T cells: a sorted CD56 or NKG2C T cell subset, CD4+ or CD8+ T cells, or bulk PBMC T cells (not recorded which). This sequence joins TRBV11-2 and TRBJ1-1. CDR3 protein: CASSLVGSLNTEAFF. Variable domain in full (rest from reference TRBV11-2 and TRBJ1-1): EAGVAQSPRYKIIEKRQSVAFWCNPISGHATLYWYQQILGQGPKLLIQFQNNGVVDDSQLPKDRFSAERLKGVDSTLKIQPAKLEDSAVYLCASSLVGSLNTEAFFGQGTRLTVV.